This paragraph covers one T cell receptor (beta chain) sequence. Its matching antigen is unknown. This entry comes from a study of graft-versus-host responses after intestinal transplantation. In the study overall: Recipients got multivisceral, liver-intestinal, or isolated intestinal transplants.

Study-wide results and limits: Allograft clonal ratios (graft-versus-host to host-versus-graft) were high in patients who had graft-donor T cell macrochimerism.

Libraries were prepared by immunoSEQ multiplex PCR; TCRdb keeps only in-frame clonotypes and omits some of them. Here the sample spans 85,000 to 100,000 clones, under 90% being singletons. V was clipped by 3 bases and J by 3 bases, with 11 bases between them. Germline loops: CDR1 SQVTM, CDR2 ANQGSEA. This CDR3 region has 13 residues. The specimen was unstimulated CD4+ T cells sorted from spleen or lymph node cells, collected before intestinal transplant. The TCR sequence derives from a human donor who received an intestinal transplant. This chain uses TRBV29-1 with TRBJ1-1; D is possibly TRBD1 (6 bases). CDR3 sequence reads: CSVDQGRDTEAFF. The CDR3 DNA follows: TGCAGCGTTGATCAGGGGAGGGACACTGAAGCTTTCTTT.